This T cell receptor beta chain originates from a study of blood T cell repertoires in COVID-19. Repertoires were generated with immunoSEQ multiplex PCR, while TCRdb's copy carries only in-frame clones and drops some. The sample consists of 100,000 to 150,000 clones, around four fifths of them appearing once. The source of this sequence is a human donor in a cohort sampled during active COVID-19. Sequencing used peripheral blood.

CDR3 DNA: TGTGCCAGCAAGGAGAGGCGCCACAATGAGCAGTTCTTC. Protein product: CASKERRHNEQFF. V is TRBV7-2 and J is TRBJ2-1; the D is unclear. Between the trimmed V and J ends, which lost 7 bases and 5 bases, there was a span of 12 bases. CDR1 SGHTA and CDR2 FQGNSA come from the germline V gene. The CDR3 runs 13 residues. The full variable domain, in which reference TRBV7-2 and TRBJ2-1 provide the parts outside the CDR3, is GAGVSQSPSNKVTEKGKDVELRCDPISGHTALYWYRQSLGQGLEFLIYFQGNSAPDKSGLPSDRFSAERTGGSVSTLTIQRTQQEDSAVYLCASKERRHNEQFFGPGTRLTVL.